This T cell receptor beta chain was retrieved from a study of blood T cell repertoires in COVID-19. Study background: Samples representing acute and convalescent COVID-19 were sourced from the United States, Italy and Spain. Sample material is recorded as cDNA or gDNA derived from T cells, B-cell-depleted T cells, or PBMCs.

In the original analysis: Quantification of nucleated cells was approximated via reference gene primer amplification. Sequencing was performed with immunoSEQ multiplex PCR; in TCRdb, only in-frame clones are kept and a portion is missing. The V and J calls and clone size come from that table; D and trimming were worked out from the DNA. This table has around 290,000 clones, more than 85% appearing once. From germline, CDR1 is SGHRS and CDR2 YFSETQ. The CDR3 covers 21 residues. Unmatched junction bases numbered 12, after V lost 0 bases and J lost 0 bases. This sequence originates from a man in his forties with acute or convalescent COVID-19. The specimen was peripheral blood. The J gene is TRBJ2-6, the V gene TRBV5-1, with 10 bases lining up with TRBD2. The CDR3 DNA reads TGCGCCAGCAGCTTGGTTTCTAGCGGGGGCCTTTCTTTCTCTGGGGCCAACGTCCTGACTTTC. This sequence encodes CASSLVSSGGLSFSGANVLTF.